This passage covers 18 T cell receptor beta chains from one sample sequenced in a study of cytomegalovirus exposure and HLA in healthy donors. PCR primers comprised 60 Vbeta and 13 Jbeta primers. TCRdb keeps only in-frame clones here, not all; method: immunoSEQ multiplex PCR. The sample lists roughly 190,000 clones, 81% occurring once. Sequenced: PBMCs. All receptors come from a man aged 50-60 years in good health and CMV-seronegative.

The chain uses TRBV9 and TRBJ2-5, with D perhaps matching TRBD1 (6 bases). This CDR3 spans 15 amino acids. CDR1 and CDR2 (germline): SGDLS, YYNGEE. Trimming cost V 2 bases and J 3 bases, with 14 bases left between them. CDR3 bases: TGTGCCAGCAGCGTCGGTACAGGGTCGGAAGAGACCCAGTACTTC. Protein product: CASSVGTGSEETQYF.

This chain joins TRBV6-5 and TRBJ1-6, with 7 bases that match TRBD1. V gave up 5 bases and J gave up 7 bases; unmatched junction bases: 5. Germline CDR1 reads MNHEY; CDR2 reads SVGAGI. The CDR3 consists of 14 residues. This CDR3 reads CASSVRGLNSPLHF. For the CDR3, the DNA is TGTGCCAGCAGTGTGAGGGGGCTAAATTCACCCCTCCACTTT.

The chain recombines TRBV6-5 with TRBJ2-3; TRBD1 agrees at 9 bases. The V gene's germline CDR1 is MNHEY and CDR2 SVGAGI. J lost 4 bases, V lost 7 bases, and 9 bases had no gene match. The CDR3 covers 15 residues. DNA for the CDR3: TGTGCCAGCACAACCGGGACAGGGAGGCCAGATACGCAGTATTTT. Its protein product is CASTTGTGRPDTQYF.

This clone occurred a few times. The sample contains more than one DNA sequence encoding this CDR3. This rearrangement joins TRBV7-9 to TRBJ1-1, with D perhaps matching TRBD1 (5 bases). Per the germline V gene, CDR1 is SEHNR and CDR2 is FQNEAQ (reference sequence). This CDR3 region has 13 residues. V dropped 5 bases and J dropped 4 bases, with 11 bases sitting between them. CDR3 sequence (DNA): TGTGCCAGCAGCCCCCCCGGGGGCACTGAAGCTTTCTTT. Amino acids: CASSPPGGTEAFF.

This chain joins TRBV6-5 and TRBJ2-1, with 12 bases identical to TRBD2. The germline V gene has CDR1 MNHEY and CDR2 SVGAGI. The CDR3 loop spans 15 amino acids. V shed 2 bases, J shed 10 bases, and the junction held 6 bases outside the gene matches. Here the CDR3 reads CASSYPGLAGREQFF. DNA of the CDR3: TGTGCCAGCAGTTACCCCGGACTAGCGGGACGCGAGCAGTTCTTC.

In its sample, this clone was seen once. V gene TRBV5-6 combines with J gene TRBJ2-7, with 7 bases aligning to TRBD2. Germline CDR1 reads SGHDT; CDR2 reads YYEEEE. The CDR3 consists of 15 residues. J was trimmed by 0 bases and V by 0 bases; bases with no gene match: 3. The CDR3, as DNA: TGTGCCAGCAGCTTGGTCGGCGGGGGCTCCTACGAGCAGTACTTC. This gives the protein CASSLVGGGSYEQYF.

The sample holds a few counts of this clone. The chain is built from TRBV12-2 and TRBJ1-1; the DNA was not compared with TRBD1, the D call given in the table. TRBV12-2 is termed a pseudogene. The CDR3 is 16 amino acids. CDR3 DNA sequence: TGTGCAAGTCGCTTAGAAATGGGACACCCGAACACTGAAGCTTTCTTT. It encodes CASRLEMGHPNTEAFF.

V gene TRBV28 combines with J gene TRBJ2-5; 10 nucleotides line up with TRBD2. Trimming at V came to 2 bases and at J to 2 bases, leaving 5 bases not matched to a gene. Germline CDR1 MDHEN, CDR2 SYDVKM. This CDR3 has 16 residues. The CDR3 loop reads CASSLAASGGQETQYF. CDR3 nucleotides: TGTGCCAGCAGTTTAGCCGCTAGCGGGGGACAAGAGACCCAGTACTTC.

The chain recombines TRBV19 with TRBJ1-6, with a tentative D call TRBD1 (5 bases). CDR3 length: 16 residues. Germline V lookup: CDR1 LNHDA, CDR2 SQIVND (reference sequence). The ends were cut back, 3 bases at V and 6 bases at J, with 15 bases in the middle. The DNA for the CDR3 is TGTGCCAGTAGTATCCAGGGAAACCCCGGTAATTCACCCCTCCACTTT. It translates to CASSIQGNPGNSPLHF.

The chain carries TRBV5-1 and TRBJ1-3; 7 nucleotides agree with TRBD1. Germline V gene data show CDR1 as SGHRS and CDR2 as YFSETQ. The CDR3 extends over 15 amino acids. Losses at the gene ends were 0 bases for V and 10 bases for J; bases not matched to a gene: 10. CDR3 loop: CASSLEGQRRGTIYF. CDR3 coding DNA: TGCGCCAGCAGCTTGGAGGGACAGCGTCGGGGAACCATATATTTT. Full variable domain (remainder filled in from reference TRBV5-1 and TRBJ1-3): KAGVTQTPRYLIKTRGQQVTLSCSPISGHRSVSWYQQTPGQGLQFLFEYFSETQRNKGNFPGRFSGRQFSNSRSEMNVSTLELGDSALYLCASSLEGQRRGTIYFGEGSWLTVV.

The CDR3 region is CASSSTGVTEAFF. The CDR3 nucleotides are TGTGCCAGCAGCTCGACGGGGGTCACTGAAGCTTTCTTT. This chain uses TRBV5-4 with TRBJ1-1, with D maybe TRBD1 (5 bases). The CDR3 is 13 residues long. Germline V gene data show CDR1 as SGHNT and CDR2 as YYREEE (reference sequence). With 3 bases removed from V and 4 bases from J, the gap between germline ends came to 10 bases.

This clone was observed a handful of times. The chain uses TRBV7-9 and TRBJ2-7, with D perhaps matching TRBD1 (5 bases). Germline V gives CDR1 SEHNR, CDR2 FQNEAQ (reference sequence). The germline V and J ends were trimmed by 1 base and 6 bases, with 13 bases remaining between them. The CDR3 runs 14 residues. CDR3 sequence (DNA): TGTGCCAGCAGCTTAGACAGGAGCGCGATCGAGCAGTACTTC. Protein product: CASSLDRSAIEQYF. Combining the CDR3 with reference TRBV7-9 and TRBJ2-7 gives the whole variable domain DTGVSQNPRHKITKRGQNVTFRCDPISEHNRLYWYRQTLGQGPEFLTYFQNEAQLEKSRLLSDRFSAERPKGSFSTLEIQRTEQGDSAMYLCASSLDRSAIEQYFGPGTRLTVT.

This clone was detected only a few times. This sequence joins TRBV5-6 and TRBJ1-6; a possible D gene is TRBD1 (5 bases). The CDR3 is 15 residues long. Germline V gene data show CDR1 as SGHDT and CDR2 as YYEEEE. V shed 1 base and J shed 6 bases, with 11 bases lying between them. This CDR3 reads CASSLIRDSNSPLHF. The CDR3 DNA reads as TGTGCCAGCAGCTTGATCCGAGACAGTAATTCACCCCTCCACTTT.

This sequence joins TRBV7-8 and TRBJ1-4; D not resolved. The CDR3 runs 14 residues. Trimming cost V 7 bases and J 1 base, with 10 bases left between them. Germline loops: CDR1 SGHVS, CDR2 FQNEAQ. Here the CDR3 DNA reads TGTGCCAGCACTCGTGGGAGAACTAATGAAAAACTGTTTTTT. Translation: CASTRGRTNEKLFF.

This clone was recorded only once. The rearrangement joins TRBV5-4 to TRBJ1-1, with D maybe TRBD1 (5 bases). Deletions cut 2 bases from V and 3 bases from J, with 8 bases between. In germline, CDR1 is SGHNT, CDR2 YYREEE (reference sequence). The CDR3 extends over 13 amino acids. The CDR3 is CASSLGQDTEAFF. The CDR3 region has the DNA TGTGCCAGCAGCTTAGGACAAGACACTGAAGCTTTCTTT. Full variable domain (outside the CDR3, taken from reference TRBV5-4 and TRBJ1-1): ETGVTQSPTHLIKTRGQQVTLRCSSQSGHNTVSWYQQALGQGPQFIFQYYREEENGRGNFPPRFSGLQFPNYSSELNVNALELDDSALYLCASSLGQDTEAFFGQGTRLTVV.

The V and J genes are TRBV4-1 and TRBJ2-1, with TRBD2 matching over 10 bases. The CDR3 is 17 residues long. V was clipped by 0 bases and J by 1 base; unmatched bases: 3. The germline CDR1 and CDR2 sequences are MGHRA and YSYEKL. CDR3 DNA: TGCGCCAGCAGCCAAGATGAGACTAGCGGGTCCTACAATGAGCAGTTCTTC. It yields the protein CASSQDETSGSYNEQFF.

CDR3 amino acids: CASSREVEGDTQYF. In DNA form, the CDR3 reads TGTGCCAGCTCCCGGGAGGTGGAGGGAGATACGCAGTATTTT. The chain carries TRBV18 and TRBJ2-3; 7 nucleotides line up with TRBD2. The germline CDR1 and CDR2 sequences are KGHSH and LQKENI. The length of the CDR3 is 14 residues. The junction had 8 bases not matched to a gene; V was cut back by 6 bases and J by 5 bases. The full variable domain, completed using reference TRBV18 and TRBJ2-3, is NAGVMQNPRHLVRRRGQEARLRCSPMKGHSHVYWYRQLPEEGLKFMVYLQKENIIDESGMPKERFSAEFPKEGPSILRIQQVVRGDSAAYFCASSREVEGDTQYFGPGTRLTVL.

This sequence joins TRBV4-3 and TRBJ1-2; no firm D call. V lost 4 bases and J 1 base, leaving 13 bases between the germline ends. CDR1 and CDR2 from the germline V gene are LGHNA and YSLEER. The CDR3 has 15 residues. CDR3 amino acids: CASSPGARSNYGYTF. DNA of the CDR3: TGCGCCAGCAGCCCGGGAGCTCGCAGTAACTATGGCTACACCTTC.